Shown below are 9 T cell receptor beta chains from a single sample sequenced in a study of T cell responses to AZD1222 COVID-19 vaccine. Generated by immunoSEQ multiplex PCR, the TCRdb table keeps only in-frame clones and is missing some. The sample shows more than 90,000 clones, 87% of them seen only once. The material was peripheral blood, obtained on day 0 of AZD1222 vaccination. The origin of the receptors is an adult in good health.

This rearrangement joins TRBV27 to TRBJ1-1; TRBD1 is a possible D gene (6 bases). V was pared by 0 bases and J by 5 bases, with 10 bases between. Per germline, CDR1 MNHEY and CDR2 SMNVEV (reference sequence). The CDR3 has 14 amino acids. The CDR3 coding sequence is TGTGCCAGCAGTTTATCGGGGGCATGGACTGAAGCTTTCTTT. It translates to CASSLSGAWTEAFF.

This clone was counted only a few times. V is TRBV19 and J is TRBJ1-4; no firm D call. Germline CDR1 is LNHDA and CDR2 is SQIVND (reference sequence). V shed 1 base and J shed 3 bases, with 0 bases lying between them. The CDR3 contains 12 residues. CDR3 loop: CASSIANEKLFF. CDR3 in DNA: TGTGCCAGTAGTATAGCTAATGAAAAACTGTTTTTT.

V is TRBV3-1 (or the pseudogene TRBV3-2) and J is TRBJ2-7; D is possibly TRBD1 (5 bases). This CDR3 has 14 amino acids. Per germline, CDR1 LGHDT and CDR2 YNNKEL (reference sequence). V lost 1 base and J lost 5, with 12 bases in between. The CDR3 DNA reads as TGTGCCAGCAGCCAAGCCCCAGGGTCTCACGAGCAGTACTTC. Protein sequence: CASSQAPGSHEQYF.

This clone was detected once. The chain recombines TRBV28 with TRBJ2-7; D is possibly TRBD1 (6 bases). Germline loops: CDR1 MDHEN, CDR2 SYDVKM. Trimming removed 5 bases at V and 6 bases at J, with 17 bases between. The CDR3 has 14 amino acids. The CDR3 nucleotides are TGTGCCAGCAGTACACCAGGGGCGATTTCCGAGCAGTACTTC. Amino acids: CASSTPGAISEQYF.

In DNA, the CDR3 is TGCGCCAGCAGCTTGAACACGGGACAGACCTACGAGCAGTACTTC. Translated, it gives CASSLNTGQTYEQYF. This chain connects TRBV5-1 to TRBJ2-7; 7 bases agree with TRBD1. Germline V gene sequence: CDR1 SGHRS, CDR2 YFSETQ. Trimming took 1 base from V and 2 from J; bases not matched to a gene: 6. The CDR3 contains 15 residues.

The rearrangement uses TRBV9 and TRBJ2-2; 8 bases map to TRBD2. CDR1 is SGDLS and CDR2 is YYNGEE in the germline V gene. CDR3 length: 17 amino acids. The V gene end was trimmed by 0 bases and the J gene end by 4 bases; junction bases not matched to a gene: 8. CDR3 nucleotide sequence: TGTGCCAGCAGCGTAGGAGGACTAGCCTGGGGCACCGGGGAGCTGTTTTTT. It yields the protein CASSVGGLAWGTGELFF.

The count of this clone is one. The chain recombines TRBV24-1 with TRBJ2-3, with D possibly being TRBD2 (5 bases). The CDR3 totals 14 residues. The V and J ends lost 2 bases and 4 bases respectively, with 9 bases between them. From germline, CDR1 is KGHDR and CDR2 SFDVKD. Here the CDR3 DNA reads TGTGCCACCAGTGATTCATCGAGGGCAGATACGCAGTATTTT. It is translated as CATSDSSRADTQYF.

This chain uses TRBV19 with TRBJ1-1; TRBD1 is a possible D gene (5 bases). Germline V CDR1 and CDR2: LNHDA, SQIVND (reference sequence). The CDR3 runs 13 residues. Trimming took off 4 bases at V and 5 bases at J, with 11 bases between the two ends. In nucleotides, the CDR3 is TGTGCCAGTAGTAAGGGTGAGGGGACTGAAGCTTTCTTT. It encodes CASSKGEGTEAFF.

This clone was picked up many times. The rearrangement links TRBV7-6 to TRBJ1-3; no clear D. V was cut by 3 bases and J by 2 bases, with 14 bases left in between. Germline CDR1 SGHVS, CDR2 FNYEAQ. The CDR3 is 16 residues long. CDR3 nucleotide sequence: TGTGCCAGCAGCTTCAGAGCGGCTGTTCCTGGAAACACCATATATTTT. This gives the protein CASSFRAAVPGNTIYF.